This TCR beta chain was identified during a study of graft-versus-host responses after intestinal transplantation. V was cut by 5 bases and J by 0 bases, with 22 bases left in between. CDR3 length: 18 amino acids. CDR1 and CDR2 (germline): LNHDA, SQIVND (reference sequence). Assay: immunoSEQ multiplex PCR; the TCRdb copy retains only in-frame clones and omits some. This table has about 92,000 clones, just over 90% appearing once. This clone was recorded once. Its antigen remains unidentified. This specimen consisted of unstimulated CD8+ T cells sorted from spleen or lymph node cells, obtained before intestinal transplant. The chain combines TRBV19 with TRBJ2-5; tentatively, D is TRBD1 (6 bases). This TCR was recovered from a human donor who received an intestinal transplant. CDR3 bases: TGTGCCAGTAGTTTTAGACAGGTCGGACCTATATACCAAGAGACCCAGTACTTC. Translated: CASSFRQVGPIYQETQYF.